One sample yielded the 17 T cell receptor beta chains listed below, sequenced in a study of identical twins. MiXCR, run by TCRdb on the 5' RACE reads, gives a single entry per CDR3 protein. The table lists 640,000 or so distinct CDR3 sequences, 6% to 6.5% of them singletons. The sample taken for sequencing was naive T cells sorted from blood. The receptors come from a man in his late teens or twenties in good health.

In this sample, this clonotype turned up a few times. The rearrangement uses TRBV18 and TRBJ2-5; the D gene is possibly TRBD2 (5 bases). This CDR3 is 15 amino acids long. Germline lookup yields CDR1 KGHSH and CDR2 LQKENI. V dropped 1 base and J dropped 2 bases, with 11 bases sitting between them. The chain's CDR3 is CASSPRGREQETQYF. In DNA form, the CDR3 reads TGTGCCAGCTCACCACGAGGACGGGAACAAGAGACCCAGTACTTC.

This clonotype came up a few times. J is TRBJ2-7 and V is TRBV4-2; the match to TRBD2 covers 9 bases. After removal of 0 bases from V and 0 bases from J, the junction contained 12 bases not matched to a gene. The CDR3 is 19 residues long. Germline values: CDR1 LGHNA, CDR2 YNFKEQ. The CDR3 protein is CASSQDRFASGAPSYEQYF. The CDR3 nucleotides read TGTGCCAGCAGCCAAGATCGTTTCGCTAGCGGGGCCCCCTCCTACGAGCAGTACTTC.

The chain recombines TRBV6-1 with TRBJ1-5; D is perhaps TRBD1 (6 bases). Germline CDR1 is MNHNS and CDR2 is SASEGT. This CDR3 region has 14 residues. The V and J ends lost 5 bases and 2 bases respectively, with 10 bases between them. The CDR3 nucleotides are TGTGCCAGCAGTAGACCAGGGGGCAATCAGCCCCAGCATTTT. Amino acid sequence: CASSRPGGNQPQHF.

This clonotype was counted between two and nine times. The genes are TRBV29-1 and TRBJ1-3, with D perhaps matching TRBD1 (6 bases). Trimming pared 3 bases from V and 0 bases from J, leaving 9 bases between. CDR1 is SQVTM and CDR2 is ANQGSEA in the germline V gene. The CDR3 loop spans 14 amino acids. The CDR3 is CSVEKDSSGNTIYF. CDR3 DNA: TGCAGCGTTGAGAAGGACAGCTCTGGAAACACCATATATTTT. Using reference TRBV29-1 and TRBJ1-3 for the parts outside the CDR3, the full variable domain is SAVISQKPSRDICQRGTSLTIQCQVDSQVTMMFWYRQQPGQSLTLIATANQGSEATYESGFVIDKFPISRPNLTFSTLTVSNMSPEDSSIYLCSVEKDSSGNTIYFGEGSWLTVV.

This clonotype has ten or more counts. This chain links TRBV20-1 with TRBJ1-5, with a weak D call TRBD1 (5 bases). Trimming removed 0 bases from V and 6 bases from J, with 9 bases in between. The length of the CDR3 is 13 residues. Germline V gives CDR1 DFQATT, CDR2 SNEGSKA (reference sequence). The CDR3 is CSARDRDPQPQHF. The CDR3 bases are TGCAGTGCTAGAGACCGGGACCCTCAGCCCCAGCATTTT.

This clonotype has just a few counts. This chain joins TRBV7-3 and TRBJ2-2; D is undetermined. Deletions cut 4 bases from V and 6 bases from J, with 9 bases between. The CDR3 totals 13 residues. The germline V gene has CDR1 SGHTA and CDR2 FQGTGA. The CDR3 loop is CASSSREAGELFF. In nucleotides, the CDR3 is TGTGCCAGCAGCTCCCGAGAGGCCGGGGAGCTGTTTTTT.

This clonotype was counted many times. The chain joins TRBV27 to TRBJ2-3; D gene unclear. The CDR3 consists of 16 residues. Germline CDR1 and CDR2: MNHEY and SMNVEV (reference sequence). V lost 6 bases and J 1 base, leaving 17 bases between the germline ends. The CDR3 reads CASSHTGRTGTDTQYF. CDR3 nucleotides: TGTGCCAGCAGCCATACGGGTCGTACGGGCACAGATACGCAGTATTTT.

With regard to this clonotype: A much bigger clone sits one base away, suggesting this may be a read error. This chain links TRBV29-1 with TRBJ2-3; the match to TRBD2 covers 11 bases. After removal of 4 bases from V and 10 bases from J, the junction contained 13 bases not matched to a gene. Looked up from germline, CDR1 is SQVTM and CDR2 is ANQGSEA. There are 15 residues in the CDR3. DNA of the CDR3: TGCAGCGTTGGGTCTAGCGGGAGGTACCCCGATGCGCAGTATTTT. Its translation: CSVGSSGRYPDAQYF.

This clonotype showed up just a few times. This chain joins TRBV7-9 and TRBJ1-6; the D gene is possibly TRBD1 (6 bases). V was clipped by 2 bases and J by 0 bases, with 11 bases between them. The CDR3 is 17 residues long. Germline CDR1 and CDR2: SEHNR and FQNEAQ (reference sequence). The CDR3 nucleotides are TGTGCCAGCAGCTTAAATACAGGGAGCTCCTATAATTCACCCCTCCACTTT. Protein: CASSLNTGSSYNSPLHF.

The V and J genes are TRBV12-5 and TRBJ2-7, with 8 bases fitting TRBD1. The CDR3 sequence is 12 residues long. V lost 9 bases and J lost 6; bases outside the gene matches: 7. Germline values: CDR1 LGHNT, CDR2 FRNRAP. CDR3 in DNA: TGTGCTAGCAGCAGGGGGCTTAGCGAGCAGTACTTC. Amino acid sequence: CASSRGLSEQYF.

This clonotype was seen at least ten times. The rearrangement joins TRBV5-1 to TRBJ2-2; TRBD2 aligns across 9 bases. The ends lost 4 bases at V and 6 bases at J; junction bases unmatched: 4. The CDR3 has 14 amino acids. Germline CDR1 SGHRS, CDR2 YFSETQ. CDR3 sequence reads: CASSQGLAPGELFF. CDR3 bases: TGCGCCAGCAGCCAGGGACTAGCCCCCGGGGAGCTGTTTTTT. Filled out from reference TRBV5-1 and TRBJ2-2, the complete variable domain reads KAGVTQTPRYLIKTRGQQVTLSCSPISGHRSVSWYQQTPGQGLQFLFEYFSETQRNKGNFPGRFSGRQFSNSRSEMNVSTLELGDSALYLCASSQGLAPGELFFGEGSRLTVL.

This clonotype came up a few times. V gene TRBV25-1 combines with J gene TRBJ2-7, with D perhaps TRBD2 (5 bases). The CDR3 loop spans 12 amino acids. Trimming removed 6 bases from V and 4 bases from J, with 10 bases in between. Germline values: CDR1 MGHDK, CDR2 SYGVNS. The CDR3 nucleotides are TGTGCCAGCAGGGAGCGGTCATACGAGCAGTACGTC. Its protein is CASRERSYEQYV.

This chain links TRBV14 with TRBJ2-3, with TRBD1 as a possible D gene (6 bases). The CDR3 runs 14 residues. The germline V gene has CDR1 SGHDN and CDR2 FVKESK. Trimming shortened V by 5 bases and J by 7 bases, and 16 bases separated the two germline ends. DNA of the CDR3: TGTGCCAGCAGCGCACAGGGCTCCTTTTATACGCAGTATTTT. Its protein product is CASSAQGSFYTQYF. Combining the CDR3 with reference TRBV14 and TRBJ2-3 gives the whole variable domain EAGVTQFPSHSVIEKGQTVTLRCDPISGHDNLYWYRRVMGKEIKFLLHFVKESKQDESGMPNNRFLAERTGGTYSTLKVQPAELEDSGVYFCASSAQGSFYTQYFGPGTRLTVL.

The table lists this clonotype with many counts. The chain combines TRBV15 with TRBJ1-5, with 7 nucleotides matching TRBD1. Germline trimming cut 2 bases from V and 4 bases from J; bases unmatched to any gene: 11. Germline lookup yields CDR1 LNHNV and CDR2 YYDKDF (reference sequence). This CDR3 region has 17 residues. The CDR3 loop is CATSRTLSSGGNQPQHF. The CDR3 coding sequence is TGTGCCACCAGCAGAACCCTCTCGTCAGGGGGAAATCAGCCCCAGCATTTT.

V is TRBV29-1 and J is TRBJ2-7; 8 bases match TRBD1. From germline, CDR1 is SQVTM and CDR2 ANQGSEA. The CDR3 is 13 amino acids. The trim removed 3 bases at V and 4 bases at J, leaving 5 bases unmatched. The CDR3 bases are TGCAGCGTTGAGGGACAGGACCCTTACGAGCAGTACTTC. Translation gives CSVEGQDPYEQYF.

Many counts were recorded for this clonotype. The chain has TRBV6-1 and TRBJ2-7; D is ambiguous. With 1 base removed from V and 4 bases from J, the gap between germline ends came to 8 bases. Germline V gene lookup returns CDR1 MNHNS and CDR2 SASEGT. There are 13 residues in the CDR3. The CDR3 nucleotides are TGTGCCAGCAGTGAAGTCACAACATACGAGCAGTACTTC. Amino acid sequence: CASSEVTTYEQYF.

This clonotype was recorded at least ten times. The gene calls are TRBV6-1 and TRBJ2-1; D is possibly TRBD1 or TRBD2 (5 bases each). The CDR3 has 17 residues. Germline V gene data show CDR1 as MNHNS and CDR2 as SASEGT. V was trimmed by 2 bases and J by 6 bases, leaving 20 bases between them. The DNA of the CDR3 is TGTGCCAGCAGTGAATGGGCCGGGGCGAGCACACGCAATGAGCAGTTCTTC. Its translation is CASSEWAGASTRNEQFF.